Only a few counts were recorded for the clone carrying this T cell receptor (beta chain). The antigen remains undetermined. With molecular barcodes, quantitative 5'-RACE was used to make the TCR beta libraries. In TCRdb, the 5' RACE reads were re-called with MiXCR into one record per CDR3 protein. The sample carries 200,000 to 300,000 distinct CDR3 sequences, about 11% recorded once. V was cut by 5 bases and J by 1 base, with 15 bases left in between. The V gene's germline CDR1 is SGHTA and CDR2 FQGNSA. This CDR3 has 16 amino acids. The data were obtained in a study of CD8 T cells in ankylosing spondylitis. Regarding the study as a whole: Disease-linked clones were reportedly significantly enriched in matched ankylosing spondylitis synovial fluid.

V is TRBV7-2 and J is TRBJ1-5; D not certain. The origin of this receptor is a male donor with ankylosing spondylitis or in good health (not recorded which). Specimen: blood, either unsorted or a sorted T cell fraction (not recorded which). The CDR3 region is CASSPRVGSSNQPQHF. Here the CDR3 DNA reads TGTGCCAGCAGCCCCCGTGTAGGGTCGAGCAATCAGCCCCAGCATTTT.